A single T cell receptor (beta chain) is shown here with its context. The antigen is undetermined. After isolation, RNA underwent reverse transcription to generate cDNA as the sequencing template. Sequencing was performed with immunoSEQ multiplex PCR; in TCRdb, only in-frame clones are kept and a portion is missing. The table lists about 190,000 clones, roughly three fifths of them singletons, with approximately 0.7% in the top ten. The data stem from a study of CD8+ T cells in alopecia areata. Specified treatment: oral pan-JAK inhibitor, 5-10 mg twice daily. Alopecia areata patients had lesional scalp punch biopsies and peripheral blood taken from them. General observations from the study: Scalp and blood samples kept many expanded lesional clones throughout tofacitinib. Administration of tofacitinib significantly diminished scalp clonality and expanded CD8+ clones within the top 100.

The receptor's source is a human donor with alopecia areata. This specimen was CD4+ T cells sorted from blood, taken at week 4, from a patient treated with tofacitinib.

Here the CDR3 reads CASSKASYNSPLHF. Written as DNA, the CDR3 is TGTGCCTCCAGTAAAGCGAGTTATAATTCACCCCTCCACTTT. The rearrangement joins TRBV30 to TRBJ1-6; D gene uncertain. The CDR3 has 14 amino acids. V was cut by 7 bases and J by 4 bases, with 14 bases left in between. Germline CDR1 is GTSNPN and CDR2 is SVGIG (reference sequence).